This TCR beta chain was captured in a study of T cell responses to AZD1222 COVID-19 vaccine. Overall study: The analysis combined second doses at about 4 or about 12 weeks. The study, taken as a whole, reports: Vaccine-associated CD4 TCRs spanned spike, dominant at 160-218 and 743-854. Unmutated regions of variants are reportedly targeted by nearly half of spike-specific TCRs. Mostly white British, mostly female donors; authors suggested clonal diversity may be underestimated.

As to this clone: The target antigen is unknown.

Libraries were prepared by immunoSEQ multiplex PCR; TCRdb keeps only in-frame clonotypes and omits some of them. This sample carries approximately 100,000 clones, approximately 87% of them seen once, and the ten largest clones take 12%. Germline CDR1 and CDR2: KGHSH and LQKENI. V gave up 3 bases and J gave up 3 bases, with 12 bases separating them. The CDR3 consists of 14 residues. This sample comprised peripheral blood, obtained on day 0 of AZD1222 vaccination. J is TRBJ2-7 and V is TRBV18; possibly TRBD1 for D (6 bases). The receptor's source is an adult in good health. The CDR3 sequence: CASSPRRQDYEQYF. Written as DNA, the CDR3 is TGTGCCAGCTCACCTCGTCGACAGGACTACGAGCAGTACTTC. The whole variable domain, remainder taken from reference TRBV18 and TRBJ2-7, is NAGVMQNPRHLVRRRGQEARLRCSPMKGHSHVYWYRQLPEEGLKFMVYLQKENIIDESGMPKERFSAEFPKEGPSILRIQQVVRGDSAAYFCASSPRRQDYEQYFGPGTRLTVT.